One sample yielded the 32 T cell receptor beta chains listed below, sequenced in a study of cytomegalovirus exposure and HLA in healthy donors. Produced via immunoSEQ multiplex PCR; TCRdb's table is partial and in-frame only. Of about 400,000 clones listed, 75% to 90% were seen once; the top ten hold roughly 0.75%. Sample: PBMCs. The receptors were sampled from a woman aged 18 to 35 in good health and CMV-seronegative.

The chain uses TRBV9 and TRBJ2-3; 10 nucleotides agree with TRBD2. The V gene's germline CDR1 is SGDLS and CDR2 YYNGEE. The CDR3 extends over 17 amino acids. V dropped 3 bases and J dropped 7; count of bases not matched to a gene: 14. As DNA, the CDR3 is TGTGCCAGCAGCGCTAGCTCGAGCGGGGGGGCCGTGAATACGCAGTATTTT. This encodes CASSASSSGGAVNTQYF.

DNA for the CDR3: TGTGCCAGCAGCTTTTCAGGGTGGGTCGAGCAGTACTTC. It yields the protein CASSFSGWVEQYF. The chain joins TRBV7-8 to TRBJ2-7; a possible D gene is TRBD1 (5 bases). Trimming removed 3 bases from V and 6 bases from J, with 12 bases in between. The V gene's germline CDR1 is SGHVS and CDR2 FQNEAQ. This CDR3 region has 13 residues.

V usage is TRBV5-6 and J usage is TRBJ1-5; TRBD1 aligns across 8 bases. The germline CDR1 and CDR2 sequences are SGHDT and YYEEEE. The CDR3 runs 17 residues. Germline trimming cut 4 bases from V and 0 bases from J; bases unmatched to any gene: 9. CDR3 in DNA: TGTGCCAGCAGCCAAATGACAGGGGATTATAGCAATCAGCCCCAGCATTTT. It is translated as CASSQMTGDYSNQPQHF.

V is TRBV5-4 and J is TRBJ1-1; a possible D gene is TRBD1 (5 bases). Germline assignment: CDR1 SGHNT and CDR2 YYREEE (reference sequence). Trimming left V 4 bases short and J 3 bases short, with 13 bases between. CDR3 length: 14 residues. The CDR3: CASSGGTGYTEAFF. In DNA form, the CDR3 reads TGTGCCAGCAGCGGAGGGACGGGGTACACTGAAGCTTTCTTT.

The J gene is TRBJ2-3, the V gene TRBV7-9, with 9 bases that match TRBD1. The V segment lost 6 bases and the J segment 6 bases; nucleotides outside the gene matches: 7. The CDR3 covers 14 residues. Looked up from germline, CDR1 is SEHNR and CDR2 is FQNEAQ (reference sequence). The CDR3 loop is CASSKGTGSDTQYF. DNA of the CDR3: TGTGCCAGCAGTAAAGGGACAGGGTCCGATACGCAGTATTTT.

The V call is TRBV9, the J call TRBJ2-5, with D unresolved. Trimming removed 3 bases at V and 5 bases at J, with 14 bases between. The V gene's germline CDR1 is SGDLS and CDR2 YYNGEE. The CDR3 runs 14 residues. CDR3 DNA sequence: TGTGCCAGCAGCGCCCGGTTGGTTGGTGAGACCCAGTACTTC. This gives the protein CASSARLVGETQYF.

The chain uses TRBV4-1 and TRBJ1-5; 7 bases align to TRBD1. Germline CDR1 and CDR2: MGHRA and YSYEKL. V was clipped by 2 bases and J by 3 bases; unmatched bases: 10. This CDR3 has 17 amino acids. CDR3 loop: CASSQIAAGGFNQPQHF. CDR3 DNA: TGCGCCAGCAGCCAAATCGCGGCAGGGGGTTTCAATCAGCCCCAGCATTTT.

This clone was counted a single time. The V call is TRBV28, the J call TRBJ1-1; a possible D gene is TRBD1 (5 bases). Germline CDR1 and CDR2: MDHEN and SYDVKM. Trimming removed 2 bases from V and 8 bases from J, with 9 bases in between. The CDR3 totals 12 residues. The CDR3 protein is CASSLTGLEAFF. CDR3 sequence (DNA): TGTGCCAGCAGTTTAACGGGACTAGAAGCTTTCTTT.

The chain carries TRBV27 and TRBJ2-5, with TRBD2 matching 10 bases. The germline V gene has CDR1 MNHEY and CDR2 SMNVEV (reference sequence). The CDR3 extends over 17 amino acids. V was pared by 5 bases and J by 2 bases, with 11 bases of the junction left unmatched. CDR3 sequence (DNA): TGTGCCAGCAGTCCCTCCCTGACTAGCGGGTGGCAAGAGACCCAGTACTTC. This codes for CASSPSLTSGWQETQYF.

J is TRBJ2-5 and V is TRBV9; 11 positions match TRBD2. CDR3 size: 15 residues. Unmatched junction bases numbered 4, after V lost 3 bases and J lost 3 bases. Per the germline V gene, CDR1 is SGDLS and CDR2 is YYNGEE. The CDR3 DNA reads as TGTGCCAGCAGCGAAACTAGCGGGAGCAAAGAGACCCAGTACTTC. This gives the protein CASSETSGSKETQYF.

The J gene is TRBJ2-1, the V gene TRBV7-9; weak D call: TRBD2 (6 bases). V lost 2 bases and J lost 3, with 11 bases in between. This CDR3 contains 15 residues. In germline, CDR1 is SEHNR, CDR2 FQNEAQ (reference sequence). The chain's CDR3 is CASSLSRDFYNEQFF. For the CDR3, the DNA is TGTGCCAGCAGCTTAAGTCGGGACTTCTACAATGAGCAGTTCTTC.

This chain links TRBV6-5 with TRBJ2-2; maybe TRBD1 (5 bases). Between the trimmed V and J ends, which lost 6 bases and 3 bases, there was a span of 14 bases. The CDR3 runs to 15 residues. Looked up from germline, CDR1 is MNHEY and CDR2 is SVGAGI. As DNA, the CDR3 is TGTGCCAGCAGCCTCAGGGTTTATGACACCGGGGAGCTGTTTTTT. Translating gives CASSLRVYDTGELFF.

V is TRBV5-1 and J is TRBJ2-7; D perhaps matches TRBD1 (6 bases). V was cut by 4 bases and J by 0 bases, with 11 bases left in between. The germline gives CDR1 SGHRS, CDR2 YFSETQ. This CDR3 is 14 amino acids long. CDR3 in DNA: TGCGCCAGCAGCCCGACAGGTCTCTCCTACGAGCAGTACTTC. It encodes CASSPTGLSYEQYF. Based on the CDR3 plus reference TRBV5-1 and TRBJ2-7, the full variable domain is KAGVTQTPRYLIKTRGQQVTLSCSPISGHRSVSWYQQTPGQGLQFLFEYFSETQRNKGNFPGRFSGRQFSNSRSEMNVSTLELGDSALYLCASSPTGLSYEQYFGPGTRLTVT.

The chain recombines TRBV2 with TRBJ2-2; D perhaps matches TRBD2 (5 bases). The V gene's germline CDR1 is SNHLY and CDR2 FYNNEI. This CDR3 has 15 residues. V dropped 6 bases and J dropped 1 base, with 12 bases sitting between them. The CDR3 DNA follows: TGTGCCAGCAGCCAAGACTACCTGAACACCGGGGAGCTGTTTTTT. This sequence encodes CASSQDYLNTGELFF. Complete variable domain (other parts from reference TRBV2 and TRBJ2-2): EPEVTQTPSHQVTQMGQEVILRCVPISNHLYFYWYRQILGQKVEFLVSFYNNEISEKSEIFDDQFSVERPDGSNFTLKIRSTKLEDSAMYFCASSQDYLNTGELFFGEGSRLTVL.

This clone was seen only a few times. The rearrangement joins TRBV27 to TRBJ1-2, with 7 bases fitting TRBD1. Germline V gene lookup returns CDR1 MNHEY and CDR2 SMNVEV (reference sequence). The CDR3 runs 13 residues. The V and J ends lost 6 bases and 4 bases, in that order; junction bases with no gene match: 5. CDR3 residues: CASREQGTYGYTF. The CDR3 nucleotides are TGTGCCAGCAGGGAACAGGGGACCTATGGCTACACCTTC.

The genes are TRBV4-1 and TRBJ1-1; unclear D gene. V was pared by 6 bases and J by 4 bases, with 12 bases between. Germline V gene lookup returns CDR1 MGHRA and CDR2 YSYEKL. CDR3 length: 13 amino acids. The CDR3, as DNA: TGCGCCAGCAGGCCCCCATACGGCACTGAAGCTTTCTTT. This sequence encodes CASRPPYGTEAFF.

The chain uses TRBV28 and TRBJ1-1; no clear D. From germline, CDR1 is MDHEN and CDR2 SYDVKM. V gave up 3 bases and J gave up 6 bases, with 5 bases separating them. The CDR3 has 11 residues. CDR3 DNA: TGTGCCAGCAGTTTGCGGGCTGAAGCTTTCTTT. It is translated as CASSLRAEAFF.

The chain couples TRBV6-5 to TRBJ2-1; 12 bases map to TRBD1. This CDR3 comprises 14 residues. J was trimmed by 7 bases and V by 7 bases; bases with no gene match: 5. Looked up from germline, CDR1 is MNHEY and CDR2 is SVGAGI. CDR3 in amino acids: CASTRDRGRNEQFF. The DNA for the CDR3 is TGTGCCAGCACCAGGGACAGGGGGCGAAATGAGCAGTTCTTC.

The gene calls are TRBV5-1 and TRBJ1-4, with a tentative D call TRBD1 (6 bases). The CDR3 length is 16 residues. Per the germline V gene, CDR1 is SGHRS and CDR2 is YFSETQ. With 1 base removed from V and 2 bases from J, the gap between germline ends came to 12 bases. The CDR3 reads CASSLLGGATNEKLFF. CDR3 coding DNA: TGCGCCAGCAGCTTGCTAGGGGGGGCGACTAATGAAAAACTGTTTTTT.

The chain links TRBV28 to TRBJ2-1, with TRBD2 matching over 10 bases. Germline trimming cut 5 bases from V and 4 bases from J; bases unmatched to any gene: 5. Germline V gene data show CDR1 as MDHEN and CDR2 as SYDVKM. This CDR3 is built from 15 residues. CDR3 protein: CASSLRLAGYNEQFF. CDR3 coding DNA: TGTGCCAGCAGTCTTCGACTAGCGGGTTACAATGAGCAGTTCTTC.

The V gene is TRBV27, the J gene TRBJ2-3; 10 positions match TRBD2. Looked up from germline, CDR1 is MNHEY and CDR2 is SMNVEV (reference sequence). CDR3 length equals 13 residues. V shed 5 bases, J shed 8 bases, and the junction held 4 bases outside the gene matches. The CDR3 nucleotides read TGTGCCAGCAGTACCCGGACTAGCGGTACGCAGTATTTT. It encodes CASSTRTSGTQYF.

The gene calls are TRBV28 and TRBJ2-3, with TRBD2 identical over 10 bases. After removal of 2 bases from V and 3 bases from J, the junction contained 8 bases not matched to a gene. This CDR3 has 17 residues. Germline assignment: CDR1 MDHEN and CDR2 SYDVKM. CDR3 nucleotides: TGTGCCAGCAGTTTAAGGCCTAGCGGGAGTAGAACAGATACGCAGTATTTT. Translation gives CASSLRPSGSRTDTQYF. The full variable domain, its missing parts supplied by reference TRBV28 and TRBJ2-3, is DVKVTQSSRYLVKRTGEKVFLECVQDMDHENMFWYRQDPGLGLRLIYFSYDVKMKEKGDIPEGYSVSREKKERFSLILESASTNQTSMYLCASSLRPSGSRTDTQYFGPGTRLTVL.

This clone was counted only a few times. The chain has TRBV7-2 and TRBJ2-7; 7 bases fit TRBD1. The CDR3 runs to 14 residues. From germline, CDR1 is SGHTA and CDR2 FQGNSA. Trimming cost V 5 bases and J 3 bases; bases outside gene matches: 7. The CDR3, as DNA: TGTGCCAGCAGCACTTACAGGGGCCGCTACGAGCAGTACTTC. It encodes CASSTYRGRYEQYF.

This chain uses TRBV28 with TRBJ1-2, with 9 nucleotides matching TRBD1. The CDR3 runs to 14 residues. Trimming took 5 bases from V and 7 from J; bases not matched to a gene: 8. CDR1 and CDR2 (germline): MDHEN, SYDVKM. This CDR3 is CASSLTGTGPGYTF. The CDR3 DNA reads TGTGCCAGCAGTCTAACCGGGACAGGGCCTGGCTACACCTTC.

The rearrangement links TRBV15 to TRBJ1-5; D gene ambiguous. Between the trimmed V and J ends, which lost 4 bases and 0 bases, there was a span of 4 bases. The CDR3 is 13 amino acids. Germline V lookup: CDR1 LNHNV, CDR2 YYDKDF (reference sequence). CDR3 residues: CATSKYSNQPQHF. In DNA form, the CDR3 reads TGTGCCACCAGCAAATATAGCAATCAGCCCCAGCATTTT.

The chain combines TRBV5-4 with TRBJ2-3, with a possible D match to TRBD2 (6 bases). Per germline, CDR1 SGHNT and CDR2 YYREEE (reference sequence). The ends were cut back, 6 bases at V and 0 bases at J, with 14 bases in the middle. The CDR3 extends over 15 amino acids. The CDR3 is CASTQAGISTDTQYF. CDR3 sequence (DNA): TGTGCCAGCACCCAGGCGGGAATAAGCACAGATACGCAGTATTTT.

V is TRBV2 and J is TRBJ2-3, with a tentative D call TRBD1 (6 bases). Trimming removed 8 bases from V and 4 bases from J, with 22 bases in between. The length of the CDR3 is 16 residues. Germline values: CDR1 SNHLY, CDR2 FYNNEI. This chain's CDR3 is CASPYDGAGDADTQYF. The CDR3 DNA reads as TGTGCCAGCCCATATGACGGGGCAGGGGATGCAGATACGCAGTATTTT.

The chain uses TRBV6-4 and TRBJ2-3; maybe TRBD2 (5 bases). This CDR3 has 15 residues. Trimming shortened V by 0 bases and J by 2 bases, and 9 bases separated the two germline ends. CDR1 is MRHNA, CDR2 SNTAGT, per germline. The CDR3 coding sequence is TGTGCCAGCAGTGACTCGGGAGACCTCACAGATACGCAGTATTTT. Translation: CASSDSGDLTDTQYF.

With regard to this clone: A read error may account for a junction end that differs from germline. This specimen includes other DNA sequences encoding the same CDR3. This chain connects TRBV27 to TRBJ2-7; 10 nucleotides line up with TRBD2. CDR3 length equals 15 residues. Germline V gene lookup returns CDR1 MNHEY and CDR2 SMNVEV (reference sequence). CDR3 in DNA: TGTGCCAGCAGTGCGCTACTAGCGGGATGGGGGGAGCAGTACTTT. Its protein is CASSALLAGWGEQYF.

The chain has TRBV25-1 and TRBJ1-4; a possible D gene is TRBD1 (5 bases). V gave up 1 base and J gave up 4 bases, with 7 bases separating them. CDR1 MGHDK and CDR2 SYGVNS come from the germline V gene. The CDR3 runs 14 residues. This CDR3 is CASSELQDNEKLFF. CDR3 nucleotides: TGTGCCAGCAGTGAATTACAGGATAATGAAAAACTGTTTTTT.

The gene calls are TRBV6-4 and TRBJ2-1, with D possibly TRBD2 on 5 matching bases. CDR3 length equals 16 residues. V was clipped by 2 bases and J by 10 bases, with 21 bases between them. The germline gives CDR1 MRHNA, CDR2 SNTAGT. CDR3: CASSDTDSTRDEEQFF. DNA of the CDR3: TGTGCCAGCAGTGACACGGACTCAACGCGCGACGAGGAGCAGTTCTTC.

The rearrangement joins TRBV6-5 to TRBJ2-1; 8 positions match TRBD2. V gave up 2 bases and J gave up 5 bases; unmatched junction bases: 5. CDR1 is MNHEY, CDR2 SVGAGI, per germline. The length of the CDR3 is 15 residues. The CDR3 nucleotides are TGTGCCAGCAGTTACGCCGGGGGGGCCAACAATGAGCAGTTCTTC. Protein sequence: CASSYAGGANNEQFF.